Listed below are T cell receptor beta chains from one sample, sequenced in a study of cytomegalovirus exposure and HLA in healthy donors. Generated by immunoSEQ multiplex PCR, the TCRdb table keeps only in-frame clones and is missing some. The sample holds about 150,000 clones, about 80% seen once. The sample was PBMCs. The source of these receptors is a man younger than 40 in good health and CMV-seropositive. Both conserved end residues are part of each CDR3. D genes are given only for firm matches. The size of a clone is reported for some rows only, either as once, few or many, or as a class for expanded clones.

TGTGCCAGCAGTTACGACAGGGGTCATTCACCCCTCCACTTT | CASSYDRGHSPLHF | TRBV6-7 | TRBD1 | TRBJ1-6 | - | 14
TGTGCTAGTGGTACCGACAGGGGAGGTGAGCAGTTCTTC | CASGTDRGGEQFF | TRBV12-5 | TRBD1 | TRBJ2-1 | - | 13
TGCAGCGTTGAACTAAGGACAGGGGTAGAGAATGAGCAGTTCTTC | CSVELRTGVENEQFF | TRBV29-1 | TRBD1 | TRBJ2-1 | - | 15
TGTGCCAGTAGTACGGACAGCCGCTCTGGAAACACCATATATTTT | CASSTDSRSGNTIYF | TRBV19 | - | TRBJ1-3 | - | 15
TGTGCCAGCAGTGAAAGGCTAGCGGGAGGAGATACGCAGTATTTT | CASSERLAGGDTQYF | TRBV25-1 | TRBD2 | TRBJ2-3 | - | 15
TGTGCCAGCAGTGAGGGACAGGCGGCGGATACGCAGTATTTT | CASSEGQAADTQYF | TRBV2 | TRBD1 | TRBJ2-3 | - | 14
TGTGCCAGCAGTTACCGCGGGGAGGGTTGGACTGAAGCTTTCTTT | CASSYRGEGWTEAFF | TRBV5-6 | - | TRBJ1-1 | once | 15
TGTGCCAGCAGCCAAGCAGGGGGAAGGAATTCACCCCTCCACTTT | CASSQAGGRNSPLHF | TRBV4-2 | TRBD1 | TRBJ1-6 | - | 15
TGTGCCAGCAGCCAAGATGTGGGGACAGGGGTGAGAAATGAGCAGTTCTTC | CASSQDVGTGVRNEQFF | TRBV4-2 | TRBD1 | TRBJ2-1 | few | 17
TGTGCCAGCAGCTTTCAAGGAGGTTGGGAAGATACGCAGTATTTT | CASSFQGGWEDTQYF | TRBV7-6 | - | TRBJ2-3 | - | 15
TGCAGCGTGGCGGCAACAGGGACCCCAGCTGAAGCTTTCTTT | CSVAATGTPAEAFF | TRBV29-1 | - | TRBJ1-1 | - | 14
TGTGCCATCAGTGAGTCGACTTTTCTAGCGGGAAGTGTTGGCATTCAGTACTTC | CAISESTFLAGSVGIQYF | TRBV10-3 | TRBD2 | TRBJ2-4 | - | 18
TGTGCCAGCAGCCAGGACTGGAGTGAGCAGTTCTTC | CASSQDWSEQFF | TRBV5-6 | - | TRBJ2-1 | - | 12
TGTGCCAGCAGTACGGAGGAGGGCCAACCTTACTATGGCTACACCTTC | CASSTEEGQPYYGYTF | TRBV28 | - | TRBJ1-2 | - | 16
TGTGCCAGCAGCGCTGGCGGGACTTCTTACACCGGGGAGCTGTTTTTT | CASSAGGTSYTGELFF | TRBV4-2 | - | TRBJ2-2 | - | 16
TGTGCCAGCAGGGCCAGGGTCTCGGGAAACACCATATATTTT | CASRARVSGNTIYF | TRBV2 | - | TRBJ1-3 | few | 14
TGCGCCAGCAGTGGCCAACTAGCGCTCAGCACAGATACGCAGTATTTT | CASSGQLALSTDTQYF | TRBV10-2 | TRBD2 | TRBJ2-3 | - | 16
TGTGCCAGCAGTTTATCTTTCCTCCCCTCCTACGAGCAGTACTTC | CASSLSFLPSYEQYF | TRBV7-9 | - | TRBJ2-7 | - | 15
TGCGCCAGCAGTGAGACGGCAGGGGGTGCAATTTGGGTTCTGGTTCCCCGATCGAAAGAAGCTTTCTTT | CASSETAGGAIWVLVPRSKEAFF | TRBV10-1 | TRBD1 | TRBJ1-1 | - | 23
TGTGCCAGCAGCACATCAGCAGACAGTCCCTACGAGCAGTACTTC | CASSTSADSPYEQYF | TRBV9 | - | TRBJ2-7 | - | 15
TGTGCCAGCAGCGCGAACAGGGGGCTTGCTGAGCAGTTCTTC | CASSANRGLAEQFF | TRBV9 | TRBD1 | TRBJ2-1 | - | 14
TGTGCCAGTAGTGTCAGGGGCGGTGGGACGGAGACCCAGTACTTC | CASSVRGGGTETQYF | TRBV19 | - | TRBJ2-5 | few | 15
TGTGCCAGCAGGCTTCCTTACCGCCGGGATTCCTACGAGCAGTACTTC | CASRLPYRRDSYEQYF | TRBV6-6 | - | TRBJ2-7 | - | 16
TGCGCCAGCAGCTTCACAACTAGCGGGAGAGAGGATGAGCAGTTCTTC | CASSFTTSGREDEQFF | TRBV5-1 | TRBD2 | TRBJ2-1 | few | 16
TGTGCCAGCAGCCACTCAGGGGATAGCGGGGCCTCCTACAATGAGCAGTTCTTC | CASSHSGDSGASYNEQFF | TRBV4-2 | TRBD2 | TRBJ2-1 | - | 18
TGTGCCAGCAGTGAAGCTCTAGCGGGAGGGCCTTACAATGAGCAGTTCTTC | CASSEALAGGPYNEQFF | TRBV2 | TRBD2 | TRBJ2-1 | once | 17
TGTGCCAGCAGTACGGGAGCACTCCGGGAGACCCAGTACTTC | CASSTGALRETQYF | TRBV28 | - | TRBJ2-5 | - | 14
TGTGCCAGTAGTATTGACGCATGGGGAGAGGGAGTGTCCTACGAGCAGTACTTC | CASSIDAWGEGVSYEQYF | TRBV19 | - | TRBJ2-7 | - | 18
TGTGCCAGCAGGGAGGAGACCCAGTACTTC | CASREETQYF | TRBV2 | - | TRBJ2-5 | - | 10
TGTGCCAGCAGCCAAGTCCAAGGTAGCGGGAGAGAAGAGACCCAGTACTTC | CASSQVQGSGREETQYF | TRBV14 | TRBD2 | TRBJ2-5 | few | 17
TGTGCCAGCAGTTTAGGATTAGCGGGAGATACGCAGTATTTT | CASSLGLAGDTQYF | TRBV28 | TRBD2 | TRBJ2-3 | - | 14
TGCGCCAGCAGCTCGCGGGGGGCTGAGTTTTGGTCTTCCTACGAGCAGTACTTC | CASSSRGAEFWSSYEQYF | TRBV5-1 | TRBD2 | TRBJ2-7 | - | 18
TGTGCCAGCAGCTTGGTGTCTAGAACCTACAATGAGCAGTTCTTC | CASSLVSRTYNEQFF | TRBV5-4 | - | TRBJ2-1 | - | 15
TGTGCCAGCAGCTTAGGTGTGACTAGGACCACTGAAGCTTTCTTT | CASSLGVTRTTEAFF | TRBV7-9 | - | TRBJ1-1 | once | 15
TGTGCCAGCAGCCCACAACCAAAGCCCCAAAGCGATTGGGTCGGGGAGCTGTTTTTT | CASSPQPKPQSDWVGELFF | TRBV7-8 | - | TRBJ2-2 | - | 19
TGCGCCAGCAGCACTCCGGGACAGCTCTCTGGGGCCAACGTCCTGACTTTC | CASSTPGQLSGANVLTF | TRBV5-1 | TRBD1 | TRBJ2-6 | - | 17